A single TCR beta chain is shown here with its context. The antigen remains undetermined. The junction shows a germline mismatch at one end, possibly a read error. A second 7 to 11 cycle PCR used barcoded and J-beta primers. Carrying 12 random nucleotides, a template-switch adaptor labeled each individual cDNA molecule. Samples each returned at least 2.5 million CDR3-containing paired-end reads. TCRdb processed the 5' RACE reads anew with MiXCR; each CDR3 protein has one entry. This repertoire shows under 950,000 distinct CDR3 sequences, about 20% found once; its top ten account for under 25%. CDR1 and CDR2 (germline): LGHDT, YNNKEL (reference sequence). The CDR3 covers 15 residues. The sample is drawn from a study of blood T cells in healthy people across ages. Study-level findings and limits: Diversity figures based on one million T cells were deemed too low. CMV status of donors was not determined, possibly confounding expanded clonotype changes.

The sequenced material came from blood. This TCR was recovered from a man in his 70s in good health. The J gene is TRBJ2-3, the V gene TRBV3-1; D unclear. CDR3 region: CASSQVAGSPDTQYF. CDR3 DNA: TGTGCCAGCAGCCAGGTTGCCGGCAGTCCAGATACGCAGTACTTT.